The present T cell receptor beta chain was sequenced within a study of beta chain features in type 1 diabetes. General observations from the study: In every one of the four CD4+ subsets, TCRB CDR3s were moderately but significantly shorter in Type 1 diabetes patients. TCRB repertoires of naive, central memory and Treg cells appeared more similar among patients than among healthy donors.

The sequenced template was cDNA made from the entire isolated RNA. Here immunoSEQ multiplex PCR was the method, and the copy in TCRdb shows in-frame clones only, minus some. Here the sample spans 300,000 or so clones, around 9.3% being singletons. The CDR3 runs to 13 residues. CDR1 MNHNS and CDR2 SASEGT come from the germline V gene. V lost 0 bases and J lost 1, with 3 bases in between. In the case of this clone: Its antigen remains unknown. The same CDR3 is also encoded by other DNA sequences in this sample.

Material for sequencing was central memory CD4+ T cells from blood. The chain uses TRBV6-1 and TRBJ1-1; D is uncertain. The sequence was obtained from a man aged 25-45 years with type 1 diabetes. CDR3 sequence: CASSEAENTEAFF. The DNA for the CDR3 is TGTGCCAGCAGTGAAGCGGAGAACACTGAAGCTTTCTTT.